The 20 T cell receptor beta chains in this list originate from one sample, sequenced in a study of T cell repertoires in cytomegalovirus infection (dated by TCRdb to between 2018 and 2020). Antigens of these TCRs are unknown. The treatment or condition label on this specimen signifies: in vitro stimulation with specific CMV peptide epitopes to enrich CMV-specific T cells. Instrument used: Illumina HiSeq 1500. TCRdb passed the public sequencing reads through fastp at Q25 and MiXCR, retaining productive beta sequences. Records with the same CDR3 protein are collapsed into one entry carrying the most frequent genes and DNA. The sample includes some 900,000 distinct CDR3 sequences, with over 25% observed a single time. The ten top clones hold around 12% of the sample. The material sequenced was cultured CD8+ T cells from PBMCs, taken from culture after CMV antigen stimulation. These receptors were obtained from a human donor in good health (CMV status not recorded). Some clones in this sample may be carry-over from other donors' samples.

The CDR3: CASTLGQGGRTDTQYF. The DNA for the CDR3 is TGTGCCAGCACCCTCGGACAGGGTGGTCGCACAGATACGCAGTATTTT. This sequence joins TRBV3-1 and TRBJ2-3; the match to TRBD1 covers 8 bases. The ends lost 7 bases at V and 1 base at J; junction bases unmatched: 10. This CDR3 contains 16 residues. Germline assignment: CDR1 LGHDT and CDR2 YNNKEL (reference sequence).

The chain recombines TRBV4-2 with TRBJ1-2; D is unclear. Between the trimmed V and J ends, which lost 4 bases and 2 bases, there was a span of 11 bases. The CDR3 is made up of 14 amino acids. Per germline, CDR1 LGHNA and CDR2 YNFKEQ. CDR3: CASSPEERNYGYTF. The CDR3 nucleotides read TGTGCCAGCAGCCCGGAGGAGCGAAACTATGGCTACACCTTC.

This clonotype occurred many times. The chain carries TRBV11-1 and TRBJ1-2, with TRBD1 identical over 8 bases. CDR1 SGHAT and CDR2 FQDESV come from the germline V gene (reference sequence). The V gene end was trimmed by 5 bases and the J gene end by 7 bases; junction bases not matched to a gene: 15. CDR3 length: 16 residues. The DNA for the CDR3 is TGTGCCAGCAGCCCGTCAGGAGACAGGGGTCGGTCTGGCTACACCTTC. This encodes CASSPSGDRGRSGYTF.

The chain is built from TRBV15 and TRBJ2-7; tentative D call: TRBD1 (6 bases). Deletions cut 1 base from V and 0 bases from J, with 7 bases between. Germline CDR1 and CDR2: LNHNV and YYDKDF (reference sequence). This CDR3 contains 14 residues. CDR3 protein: CATSRVDSSYEQYV. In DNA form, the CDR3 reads TGTGCCACCAGCAGAGTGGACAGCTCCTACGAGCAGTACGTC.

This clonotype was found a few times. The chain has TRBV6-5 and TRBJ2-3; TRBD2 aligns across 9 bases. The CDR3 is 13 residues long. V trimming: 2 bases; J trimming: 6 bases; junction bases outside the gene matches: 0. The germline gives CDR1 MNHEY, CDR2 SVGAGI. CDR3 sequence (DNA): TGTGCCAGCAGTTACCTAGCGGGGGATACGCAGTATTTT. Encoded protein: CASSYLAGDTQYF.

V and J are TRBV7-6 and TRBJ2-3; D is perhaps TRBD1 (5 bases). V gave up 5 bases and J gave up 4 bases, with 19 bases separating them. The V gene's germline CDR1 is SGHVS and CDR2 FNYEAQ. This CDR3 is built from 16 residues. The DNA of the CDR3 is TGTGCCAGCAGCCCCGCCAGGGCCATATTAGCAGATACGCAGTATTTT. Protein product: CASSPARAILADTQYF.

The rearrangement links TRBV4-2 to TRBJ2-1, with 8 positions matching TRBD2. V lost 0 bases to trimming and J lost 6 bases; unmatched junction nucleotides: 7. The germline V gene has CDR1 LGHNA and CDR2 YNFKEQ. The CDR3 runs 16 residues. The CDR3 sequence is CASSQDFRGGGNEQFF. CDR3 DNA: TGTGCCAGCAGCCAAGATTTCCGGGGGGGCGGCAATGAGCAGTTCTTC.

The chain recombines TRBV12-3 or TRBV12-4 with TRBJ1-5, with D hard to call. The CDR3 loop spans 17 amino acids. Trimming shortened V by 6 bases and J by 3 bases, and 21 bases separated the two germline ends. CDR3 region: CASSTLQFPQFNQPQHF. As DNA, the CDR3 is TGTGCCAGCAGCACCCTACAGTTCCCCCAATTCAATCAGCCCCAGCATTTT.

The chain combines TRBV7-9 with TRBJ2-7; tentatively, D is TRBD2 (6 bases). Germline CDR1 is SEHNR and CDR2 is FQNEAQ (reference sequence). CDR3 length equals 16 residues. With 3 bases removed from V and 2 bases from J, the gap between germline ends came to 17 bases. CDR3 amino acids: CASSFQINGGPYEQYV. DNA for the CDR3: TGTGCCAGCAGCTTTCAAATCAACGGGGGACCCTACGAGCAGTACGTC.

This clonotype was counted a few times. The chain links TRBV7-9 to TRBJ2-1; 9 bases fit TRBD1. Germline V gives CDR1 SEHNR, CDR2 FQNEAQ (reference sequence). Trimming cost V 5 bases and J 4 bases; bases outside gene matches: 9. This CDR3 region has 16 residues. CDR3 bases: TGTGCCAGCAGCCCGACGGACAGGGGAGGGTACAATGAGCAGTTCTTC. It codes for CASSPTDRGGYNEQFF.

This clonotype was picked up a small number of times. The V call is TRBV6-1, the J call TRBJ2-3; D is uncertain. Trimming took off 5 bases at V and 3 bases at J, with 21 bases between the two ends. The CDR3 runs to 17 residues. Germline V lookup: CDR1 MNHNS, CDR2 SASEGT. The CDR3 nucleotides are TGTGCCAGCAGTATATTAAACAACCTCTACGGTACAGATACGCAGTATTTT. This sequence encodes CASSILNNLYGTDTQYF.

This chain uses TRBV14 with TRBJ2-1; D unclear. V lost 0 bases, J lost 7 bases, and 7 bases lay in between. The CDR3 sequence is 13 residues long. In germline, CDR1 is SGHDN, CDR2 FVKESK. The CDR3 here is CASSQDALNEQFF. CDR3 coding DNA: TGTGCCAGCAGCCAAGACGCCCTGAATGAGCAGTTCTTC.

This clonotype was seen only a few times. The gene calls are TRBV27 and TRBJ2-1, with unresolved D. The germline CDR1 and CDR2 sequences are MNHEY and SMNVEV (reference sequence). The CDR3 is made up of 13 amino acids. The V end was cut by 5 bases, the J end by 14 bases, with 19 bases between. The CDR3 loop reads CASSTPVYPEEFF. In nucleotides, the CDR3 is TGTGCCAGCAGTACCCCGGTCTACCCCGAGGAGTTCTTC.

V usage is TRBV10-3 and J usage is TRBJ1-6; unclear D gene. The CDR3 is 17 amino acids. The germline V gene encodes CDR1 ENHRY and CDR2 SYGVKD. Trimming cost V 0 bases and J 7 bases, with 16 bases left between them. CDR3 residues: CAISESGRFGLNSPLHF. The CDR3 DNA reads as TGTGCCATCAGTGAGTCAGGGAGGTTCGGATTAAATTCACCCCTCCACTTT.

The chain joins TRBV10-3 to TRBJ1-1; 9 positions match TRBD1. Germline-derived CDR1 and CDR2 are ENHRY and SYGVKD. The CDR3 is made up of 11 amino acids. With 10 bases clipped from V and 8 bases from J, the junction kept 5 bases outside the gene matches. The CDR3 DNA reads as TGTGCCACCACGGACAGGGGAGAAGCTTTCTTT. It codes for CATTDRGEAFF.

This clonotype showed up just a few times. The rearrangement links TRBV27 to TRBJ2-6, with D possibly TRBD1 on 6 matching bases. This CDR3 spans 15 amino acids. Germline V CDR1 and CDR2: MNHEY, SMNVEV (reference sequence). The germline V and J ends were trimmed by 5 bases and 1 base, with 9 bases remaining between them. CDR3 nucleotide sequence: TGTGCCAGCAGTGGCAGGGGTTCTGGGGCCAACGTCCTGACTTTC. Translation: CASSGRGSGANVLTF.

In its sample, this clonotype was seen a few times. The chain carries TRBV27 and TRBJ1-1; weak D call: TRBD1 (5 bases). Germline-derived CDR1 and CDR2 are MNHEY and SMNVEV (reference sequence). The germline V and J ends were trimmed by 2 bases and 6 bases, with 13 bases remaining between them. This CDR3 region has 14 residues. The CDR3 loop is CASSLKGGVAEAFF. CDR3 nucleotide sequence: TGTGCCAGCAGTTTAAAAGGAGGGGTCGCTGAAGCTTTCTTT.

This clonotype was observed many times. CDR3 nucleotides: TGTGCCAGCAGCCGTGTGTCGGCTGCCACTGAAGCTTTCTTT. This encodes CASSRVSAATEAFF. This chain uses TRBV7-6 with TRBJ1-1; D is undetermined. This CDR3 has 14 amino acids. Germline CDR1 reads SGHVS; CDR2 reads FNYEAQ. V shed 5 bases and J shed 4 bases, with 14 bases lying between them. Full variable domain (outside the CDR3, taken from reference TRBV7-6 and TRBJ1-1): GAGVSQSPRYKVTKRGQDVALRCDPISGHVSLYWYRQALGQGPEFLTYFNYEAQQDKSGLPNDRFSAERPEGSISTLTIQRTEQRDSAMYRCASSRVSAATEAFFGQGTRLTVV.

In DNA, the CDR3 is TGTGCCAGCAGCGTAGGAGGGGTCAGCAATCAGCCCCAGCATTTT. Protein: CASSVGGVSNQPQHF. The chain recombines TRBV9 with TRBJ1-5; TRBD1 might be the D (5 bases). This CDR3 comprises 15 residues. Germline V lookup: CDR1 SGDLS, CDR2 YYNGEE. The germline V and J ends were trimmed by 0 bases and 1 base, with 8 bases remaining between them.

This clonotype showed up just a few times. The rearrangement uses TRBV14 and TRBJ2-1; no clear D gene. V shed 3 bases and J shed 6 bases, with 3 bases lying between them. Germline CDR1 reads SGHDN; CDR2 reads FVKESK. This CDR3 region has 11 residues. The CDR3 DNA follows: TGTGCCAGCAGCCATCGCAATGAGCAGTTCTTC. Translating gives CASSHRNEQFF.